The rows below give T cell receptor beta chains drawn from one sample of a study of blood T cell repertoires in COVID-19. Assay used: immunoSEQ multiplex PCR; TCRdb lists only in-frame clones, some missing. Of some 110,000 clones in the sample, 75% to 90% were seen once. What was sequenced was peripheral blood. These receptors came from a man between 70 and 80 years old with acute or convalescent COVID-19. The CDR3 runs from the conserved cysteine through the conserved F or W. The D gene is left open where the match is weak. Clone size appears in some rows only: once, few, many, or a class for an expanded clone.

J: TRBJ1-4
V: TRBV30
size: NA
D: NA
DNA: TGTGCCTGGAGTGTAGCGGGGTGGGGGACAACTAATGAAAAACTGTTTTTT
CDR3: CAWSVAGWGTTNEKLFF

J: TRBJ1-5
V: TRBV27
size: NA
D: NA
DNA: TGTGCCAGCAGCCTGAGAGGGTGGAACAGCAATCAGCCCCAGCATTTT
CDR3: CASSLRGWNSNQPQHF

J: TRBJ1-2
V: TRBV27
size: NA
D: NA
DNA: TGTGCCAGCAGCTCTCAGGGGTATGGCTACACCTTC
CDR3: CASSSQGYGYTF

J: TRBJ2-2
V: TRBV7-3
size: NA
D: NA
DNA: TGTGCCAGCAGCCCCACCCGCGGGGGCGACACCGGGGAGCTGTTTTTT
CDR3: CASSPTRGGDTGELFF

J: TRBJ1-5
V: TRBV6-5
size: NA
D: NA
DNA: TGTGCCAGCAGTAGAAAGGGAGAGACCAATCAGCCCCAGCATTTT
CDR3: CASSRKGETNQPQHF

J: TRBJ1-2
V: TRBV19
size: few
D: TRBD1
DNA: TGTGCCAGTAGTAAGGGACAGGGCAACGCTAACTATGGCTACACCTTC
CDR3: CASSKGQGNANYGYTF

J: TRBJ2-1
V: TRBV2
size: NA
D: NA
DNA: TGTGCCAGCAGTGAAAATAGCCGTTGGGAGCAGTTCTTC
CDR3: CASSENSRWEQFF

J: TRBJ1-5
V: TRBV30
size: NA
D: NA
DNA: TGTGCCTGGAGTGTAGAGGGAAGCAATCAGCCCCAGCATTTT
CDR3: CAWSVEGSNQPQHF

J: TRBJ1-2
V: TRBV19
size: NA
D: TRBD1
DNA: TGTGCCAGTAGTCCCAGCTGGGACAGGTCTGTATCTGGCTACACCTTC
CDR3: CASSPSWDRSVSGYTF

J: TRBJ1-1
V: TRBV30
size: NA
D: NA
DNA: TGTGCCTGGAGTTGGAGACAGAACATGAACACTGAAGCTTTCTTT
CDR3: CAWSWRQNMNTEAFF

J: TRBJ2-5
V: TRBV23-1
size: NA
D: NA
DNA: TGCGCCAGCAGTCAATCGGCGACAGGGAGGCAGACCCAGTACTTC
CDR3: CASSQSATGRQTQYF

J: TRBJ2-3
V: TRBV6-1
size: once
D: NA
DNA: TGTGCCAGCAGTGACAGAACCACAGATACGCAGTATTTT
CDR3: CASSDRTTDTQYF

J: TRBJ2-3
V: TRBV27
size: NA
D: TRBD2
DNA: TGTGCCAGCAGTTTAGGGTTGGTAGCGGGAGCAAAAGATACGCAGTATTTT
CDR3: CASSLGLVAGAKDTQYF

J: TRBJ1-1
V: TRBV18
size: NA
D: TRBD1
DNA: TGTGCCAGCTCACCCGCAGGGGGCGAGGGCACTGAAGCTTTCTTT
CDR3: CASSPAGGEGTEAFF

J: TRBJ1-5
V: TRBV6-5
size: NA
D: NA
DNA: TGTGCCAGCAGTTACCGGGACAAAGATCAGCCCCAGCATTTT
CDR3: CASSYRDKDQPQHF

J: TRBJ1-2
V: TRBV2
size: NA
D: NA
DNA: TGTGCCAGCAGTTTTCGACAGGACTATGGCTACACCTTC
CDR3: CASSFRQDYGYTF

J: TRBJ2-2
V: TRBV4-1
size: NA
D: TRBD1
DNA: TGCGCCAGCAGCCAAGACGATCACAGGGGGACCGGGGAGCTGTTTTTT
CDR3: CASSQDDHRGTGELFF

J: TRBJ2-3
V: TRBV5-4
size: NA
D: TRBD1
DNA: TGTGCCAGCAGCTTTGGCCCGGACAGGGGGCCAGATACGCAGTATTTT
CDR3: CASSFGPDRGPDTQYF

J: TRBJ1-6
V: TRBV3-1/TRBV3-2
size: few
D: NA
DNA: TGTGCCAGCAGCCCTGACCGCAGGGAAATATATAATTCACCCCTCCACTTT
CDR3: CASSPDRREIYNSPLHF

J: TRBJ2-1
V: TRBV7-6
size: once
D: TRBD2
DNA: TGTGCCAGCAGCTTAGTTGGCGGGAGGGGAAGTAAGAATGAGCAGTTCTTC
CDR3: CASSLVGGRGSKNEQFF

J: TRBJ1-1
V: TRBV6-5
size: NA
D: NA
DNA: TGTGCCAGCAGTTACGTCCCCGACAGTCCTCAAGCTTTCTTT
CDR3: CASSYVPDSPQAFF

J: TRBJ2-5
V: TRBV5-1
size: few
D: TRBD2
DNA: TGCGCCAGCAGCTCGACTAGCGGGAACGCGGGGGAGACCCAGTACTTC
CDR3: CASSSTSGNAGETQYF

J: TRBJ1-2
V: TRBV5-4
size: NA
D: NA
DNA: TGTGCCAGCAGCCGCTCACAGGAATACTATGGCTACACCTTC
CDR3: CASSRSQEYYGYTF

J: TRBJ1-1
V: TRBV19
size: NA
D: NA
DNA: TGTGCCAGTAGTGCCCGCCAGGGTACTGAAGCTTTCTTT
CDR3: CASSARQGTEAFF

J: TRBJ2-3
V: TRBV12-3/TRBV12-4
size: NA
D: TRBD2
DNA: TGTGCCAGCAGTCCACGGGAGGGTGGTACGCAGTATTTT
CDR3: CASSPREGGTQYF

J: TRBJ2-7
V: TRBV6-5
size: NA
D: TRBD1
DNA: TGTGCCAGCAGTTACAGGGCAGGGGGCATCAACGAGCAGTACTTC
CDR3: CASSYRAGGINEQYF

J: TRBJ1-3
V: TRBV18
size: few
D: NA
DNA: TGTGCCAGCTCCCGTGGACAGTTCTCTGGAAACACCATATATTTT
CDR3: CASSRGQFSGNTIYF

J: TRBJ1-1
V: TRBV6-5
size: NA
D: TRBD1
DNA: TGTGCCAGCAGGAGGGACAGGGTATCAACCGAAGCTTTCTTT
CDR3: CASRRDRVSTEAFF

J: TRBJ2-1
V: TRBV28
size: NA
D: NA
DNA: TGTGCCAGCAACTCTGAGGGTGGACGTAAGGCCGATGAGCAGTTCTTC
CDR3: CASNSEGGRKADEQFF

J: TRBJ2-2
V: TRBV5-4
size: NA
D: NA
DNA: TGTGCCAGCAGTTTTAGCCCTCAAGGTGGGACCGGGGAGCTGTTTTTT
CDR3: CASSFSPQGGTGELFF

J: TRBJ2-7
V: TRBV7-6
size: NA
D: TRBD2
DNA: TGTGCCAGCAGCTTCGGACTAAGCGGGGCCCACGAGCAGTACTTC
CDR3: CASSFGLSGAHEQYF

J: TRBJ1-5
V: TRBV5-6
size: once
D: NA
DNA: TGTGCCAGCAGCTTAGGCCAGGTTAGCAATCAGCCCCAGCATTTT
CDR3: CASSLGQVSNQPQHF

J: TRBJ1-5
V: TRBV29-1
size: NA
D: NA
DNA: TGCAGCGTTGACCGCGAAGGAGGGAATCAGCCCCAGCATTTT
CDR3: CSVDREGGNQPQHF

J: TRBJ1-6
V: TRBV5-1
size: NA
D: NA
DNA: TGCGCCAGCAGCTTGTCCGGGGAAAGTAGTTCACCCCTCCACTTT
CDR3: CASSLSGESSSPLHF

J: TRBJ1-2
V: TRBV9
size: NA
D: NA
DNA: TGTGCCAGCAGCCCCGAGGGGGGGGCCCGTGGCTACACCTTC
CDR3: CASSPEGGARGYTF

J: TRBJ1-2
V: TRBV7-9
size: NA
D: TRBD1
DNA: TGTGCCAGCAGCTTAATCAGGACAGGGAACTATGGCTACACCTTC
CDR3: CASSLIRTGNYGYTF